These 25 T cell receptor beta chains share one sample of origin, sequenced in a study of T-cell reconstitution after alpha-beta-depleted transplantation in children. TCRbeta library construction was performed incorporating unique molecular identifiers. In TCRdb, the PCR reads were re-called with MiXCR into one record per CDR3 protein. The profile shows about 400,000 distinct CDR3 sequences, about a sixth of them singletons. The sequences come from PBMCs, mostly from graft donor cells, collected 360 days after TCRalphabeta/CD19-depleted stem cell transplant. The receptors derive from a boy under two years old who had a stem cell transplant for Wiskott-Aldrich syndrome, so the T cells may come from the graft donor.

CDR3 nucleotide sequence: TGTGCCAGCAGTTTAGGGGGACAGGTAGCCTATGGCTACACCTTC. Its translation is CASSLGGQVAYGYTF. J is TRBJ1-2 and V is TRBV28; 8 bases are a match to TRBD1. V shed 2 bases, J shed 4 bases, and the junction held 6 bases outside the gene matches. The germline V gene encodes CDR1 MDHEN and CDR2 SYDVKM. The CDR3 is made up of 15 amino acids.

The CDR3 region is CSVLAGKGYEQYF. The CDR3 region has the DNA TGCAGCGTTCTGGCGGGAAAGGGTTACGAGCAGTACTTC. This sequence joins TRBV29-1 and TRBJ2-7; D might be TRBD2 (6 bases). The germline V gene encodes CDR1 SQVTM and CDR2 ANQGSEA. The CDR3 extends over 13 amino acids. Trimming shortened V by 5 bases and J by 4 bases, and 15 bases separated the two germline ends.

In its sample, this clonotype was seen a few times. The CDR3 nucleotides are TGTGCCAGCAGTTCTTATAACCCCATTGTTGAGCAGTTCTTC. It specifies CASSSYNPIVEQFF. J is TRBJ2-1 and V is TRBV28; D call uncertain. V dropped 4 bases and J dropped 9 bases, with 16 bases sitting between them. This CDR3 is built from 14 residues. Germline V lookup: CDR1 MDHEN, CDR2 SYDVKM.

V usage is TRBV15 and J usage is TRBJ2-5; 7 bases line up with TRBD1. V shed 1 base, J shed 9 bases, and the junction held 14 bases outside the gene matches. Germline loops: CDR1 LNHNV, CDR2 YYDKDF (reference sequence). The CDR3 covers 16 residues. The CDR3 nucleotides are TGTGCCACCAGCAGAGTGTTGGGACAGCCTTCCGTGGCCCAGTACTTC. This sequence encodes CATSRVLGQPSVAQYF.

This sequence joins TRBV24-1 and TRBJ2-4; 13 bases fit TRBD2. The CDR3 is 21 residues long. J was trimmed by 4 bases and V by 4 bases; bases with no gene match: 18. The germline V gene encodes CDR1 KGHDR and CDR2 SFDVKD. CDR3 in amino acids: CATSDGPIPLAGGWGKNIQYF. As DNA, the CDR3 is TGTGCCACCAGTGACGGTCCCATTCCACTAGCGGGGGGGTGGGGTAAAAACATTCAGTACTTC.

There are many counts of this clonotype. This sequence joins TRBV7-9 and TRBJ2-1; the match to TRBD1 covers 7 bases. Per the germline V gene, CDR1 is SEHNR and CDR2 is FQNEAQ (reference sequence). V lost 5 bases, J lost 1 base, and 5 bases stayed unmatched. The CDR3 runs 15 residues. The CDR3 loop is CASSRRQGSYNEQFF. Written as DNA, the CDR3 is TGTGCCAGCAGCAGACGACAGGGATCCTACAATGAGCAGTTCTTC. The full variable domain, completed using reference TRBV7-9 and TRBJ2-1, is DTGVSQNPRHKITKRGQNVTFRCDPISEHNRLYWYRQTLGQGPEFLTYFQNEAQLEKSRLLSDRFSAERPKGSFSTLEIQRTEQGDSAMYLCASSRRQGSYNEQFFGPGTRLTVL.

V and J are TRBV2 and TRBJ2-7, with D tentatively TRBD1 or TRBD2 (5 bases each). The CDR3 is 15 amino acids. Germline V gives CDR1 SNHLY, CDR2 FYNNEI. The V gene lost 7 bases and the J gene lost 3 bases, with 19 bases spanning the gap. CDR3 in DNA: TGTGCCAGCATCCTTGAGGGGCCGGCTCACTACGAGCAGTACTTC. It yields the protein CASILEGPAHYEQYF.

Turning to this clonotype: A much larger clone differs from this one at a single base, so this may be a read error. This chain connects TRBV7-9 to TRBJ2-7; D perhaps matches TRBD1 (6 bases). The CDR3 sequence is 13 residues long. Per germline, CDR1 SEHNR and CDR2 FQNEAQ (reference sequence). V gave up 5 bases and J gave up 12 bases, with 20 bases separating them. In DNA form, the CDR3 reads TGTGCCAGCAGCATAGGACAGTCTAGGAAGCTGTACTTC. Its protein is CASSIGQSRKLYF. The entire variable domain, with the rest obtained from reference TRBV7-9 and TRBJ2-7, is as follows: DTGVSQNPRHKITKRGQNVTFRCDPISEHNRLYWYRQTLGQGPEFLTYFQNEAQLEKSRLLSDRFSAERPKGSFSTLEIQRTEQGDSAMYLCASSIGQSRKLYFGPGTRLTVT.

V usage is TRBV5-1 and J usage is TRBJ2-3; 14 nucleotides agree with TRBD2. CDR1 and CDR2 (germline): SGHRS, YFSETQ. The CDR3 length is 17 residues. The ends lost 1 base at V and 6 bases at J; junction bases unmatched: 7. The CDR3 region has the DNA TGCGCCAGCAGCTTGAGGAGACTAGCGGGGGGGGCCGATACGCAGTATTTT. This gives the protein CASSLRRLAGGADTQYF.

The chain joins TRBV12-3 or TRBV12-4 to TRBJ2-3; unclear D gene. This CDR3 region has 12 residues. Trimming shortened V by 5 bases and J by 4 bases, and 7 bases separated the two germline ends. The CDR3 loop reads CASSLDADTQYF. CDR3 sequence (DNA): TGTGCCAGCAGTCTAGACGCAGATACGCAGTATTTT.

The CDR3 sequence: CASRRRQGISGANVLTF. CDR3 bases: TGTGCCAGCAGGCGGAGACAGGGAATCTCTGGGGCCAACGTCCTGACTTTC. The chain carries TRBV6-1 and TRBJ2-6, with TRBD1 identical over 7 bases. CDR3 size: 17 residues. Germline V gene sequence: CDR1 MNHNS, CDR2 SASEGT. With V trimmed by 6 bases and J by 0 bases, 8 bases remained unmatched.

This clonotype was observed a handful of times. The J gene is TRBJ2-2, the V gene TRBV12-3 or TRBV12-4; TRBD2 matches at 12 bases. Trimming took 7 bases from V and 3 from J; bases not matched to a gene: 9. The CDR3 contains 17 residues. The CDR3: CASIHRLAGAHTGELFF. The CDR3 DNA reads TGTGCCAGCATTCACCGACTAGCGGGGGCCCACACCGGGGAGCTGTTTTTT.

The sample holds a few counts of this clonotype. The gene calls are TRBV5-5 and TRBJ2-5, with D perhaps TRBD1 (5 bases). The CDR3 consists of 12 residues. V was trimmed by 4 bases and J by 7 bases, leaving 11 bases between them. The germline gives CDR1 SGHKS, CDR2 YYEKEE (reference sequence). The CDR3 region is CASSQQERTQYF. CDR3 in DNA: TGTGCCAGCAGCCAACAGGAGCGGACCCAGTACTTC.

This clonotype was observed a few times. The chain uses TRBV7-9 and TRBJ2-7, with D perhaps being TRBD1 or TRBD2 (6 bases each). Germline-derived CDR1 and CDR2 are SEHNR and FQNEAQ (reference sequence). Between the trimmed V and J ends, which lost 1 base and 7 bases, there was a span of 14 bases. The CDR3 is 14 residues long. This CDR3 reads CASSLEGGRFEQYF. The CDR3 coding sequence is TGTGCCAGCAGCTTAGAGGGGGGACGATTTGAGCAGTACTTC.

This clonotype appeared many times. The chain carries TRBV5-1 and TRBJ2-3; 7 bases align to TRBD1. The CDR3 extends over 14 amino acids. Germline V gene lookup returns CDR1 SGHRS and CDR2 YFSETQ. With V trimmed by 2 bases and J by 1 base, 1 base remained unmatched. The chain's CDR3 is CASSFGQGTDTQYF. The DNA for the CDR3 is TGCGCCAGCAGCTTCGGACAGGGCACAGATACGCAGTATTTT. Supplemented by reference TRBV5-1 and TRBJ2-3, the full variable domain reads KAGVTQTPRYLIKTRGQQVTLSCSPISGHRSVSWYQQTPGQGLQFLFEYFSETQRNKGNFPGRFSGRQFSNSRSEMNVSTLELGDSALYLCASSFGQGTDTQYFGPGTRLTVL.

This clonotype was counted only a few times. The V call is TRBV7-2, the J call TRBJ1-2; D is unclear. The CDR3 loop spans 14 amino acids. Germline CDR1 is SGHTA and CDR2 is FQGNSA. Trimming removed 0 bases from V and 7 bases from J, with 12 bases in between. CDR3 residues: CASSLAVGDGGYTF. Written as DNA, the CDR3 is TGTGCCAGCAGCTTAGCAGTAGGCGATGGTGGCTACACCTTC.

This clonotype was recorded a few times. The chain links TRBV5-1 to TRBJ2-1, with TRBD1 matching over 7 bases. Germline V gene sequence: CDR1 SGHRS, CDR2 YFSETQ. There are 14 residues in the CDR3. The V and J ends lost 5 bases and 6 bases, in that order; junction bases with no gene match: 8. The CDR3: CASSRQGKVNEQFF. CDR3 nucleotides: TGCGCCAGCAGTCGACAGGGTAAGGTCAATGAGCAGTTCTTC.

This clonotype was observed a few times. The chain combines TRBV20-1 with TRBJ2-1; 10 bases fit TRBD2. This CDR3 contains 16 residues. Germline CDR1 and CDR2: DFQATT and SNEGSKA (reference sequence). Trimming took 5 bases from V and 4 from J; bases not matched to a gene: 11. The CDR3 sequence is CSALQLLAGVYNEQFF. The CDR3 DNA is TGCAGTGCTCTCCAACTTCTAGCGGGAGTGTACAATGAGCAGTTCTTC.

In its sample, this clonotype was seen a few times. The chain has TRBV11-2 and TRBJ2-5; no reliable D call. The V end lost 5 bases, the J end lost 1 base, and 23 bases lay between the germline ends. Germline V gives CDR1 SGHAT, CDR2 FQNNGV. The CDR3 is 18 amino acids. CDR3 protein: CASSPPFVAQSLQETQYF. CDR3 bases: TGTGCCAGCAGCCCTCCTTTTGTCGCTCAAAGCCTCCAAGAGACCCAGTACTTC.

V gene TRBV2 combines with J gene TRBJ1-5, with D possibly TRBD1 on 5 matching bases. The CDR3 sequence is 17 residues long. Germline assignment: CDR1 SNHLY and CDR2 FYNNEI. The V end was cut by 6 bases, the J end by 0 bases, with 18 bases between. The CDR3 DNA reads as TGTGCCAGCAGGGCCGGGAGCCCAAGGGGTAGCAATCAGCCCCAGCATTTT. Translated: CASRAGSPRGSNQPQHF.

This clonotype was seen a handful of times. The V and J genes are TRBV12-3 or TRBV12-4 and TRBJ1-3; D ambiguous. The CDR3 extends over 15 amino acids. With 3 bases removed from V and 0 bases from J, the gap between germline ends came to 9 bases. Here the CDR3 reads CASSFRGPSGNTIYF. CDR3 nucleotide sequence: TGTGCCAGCAGTTTCAGAGGACCCTCTGGAAACACCATATATTTT.

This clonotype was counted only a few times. The CDR3: CASNRRGYNNEQFF. The CDR3 coding sequence is TGTGCCAGCAACCGCCGGGGCTACAACAATGAGCAGTTCTTC. The chain carries TRBV7-9 and TRBJ2-1, with D perhaps TRBD1 or TRBD2 (5 bases each). Trimming removed 7 bases at V and 5 bases at J, with 15 bases between. Looked up from germline, CDR1 is SEHNR and CDR2 is FQNEAQ (reference sequence). The CDR3 is made up of 14 amino acids.

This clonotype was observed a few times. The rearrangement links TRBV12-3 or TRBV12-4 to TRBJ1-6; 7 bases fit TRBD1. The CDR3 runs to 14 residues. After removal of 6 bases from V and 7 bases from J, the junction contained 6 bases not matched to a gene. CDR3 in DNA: TGTGCCAGCAGAAGGGACAGCGTAAATTCACCCCTCCACTTT. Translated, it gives CASRRDSVNSPLHF.

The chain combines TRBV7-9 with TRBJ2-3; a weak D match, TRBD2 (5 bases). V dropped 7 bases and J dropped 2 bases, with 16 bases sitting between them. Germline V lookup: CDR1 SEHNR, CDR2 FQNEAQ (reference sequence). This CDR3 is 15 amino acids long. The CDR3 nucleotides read TGTGCCAGCAAGGGAGCCCGGGCAAACACAGATACGCAGTATTTT. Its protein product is CASKGARANTDTQYF.

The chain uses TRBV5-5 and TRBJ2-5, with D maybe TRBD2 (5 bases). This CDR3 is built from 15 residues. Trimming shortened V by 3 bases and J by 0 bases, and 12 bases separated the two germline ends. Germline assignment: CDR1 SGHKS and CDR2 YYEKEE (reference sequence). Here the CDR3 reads CASSYFRENQETQYF. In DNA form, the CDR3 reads TGTGCCAGCAGCTATTTTAGGGAGAACCAAGAGACCCAGTACTTC.